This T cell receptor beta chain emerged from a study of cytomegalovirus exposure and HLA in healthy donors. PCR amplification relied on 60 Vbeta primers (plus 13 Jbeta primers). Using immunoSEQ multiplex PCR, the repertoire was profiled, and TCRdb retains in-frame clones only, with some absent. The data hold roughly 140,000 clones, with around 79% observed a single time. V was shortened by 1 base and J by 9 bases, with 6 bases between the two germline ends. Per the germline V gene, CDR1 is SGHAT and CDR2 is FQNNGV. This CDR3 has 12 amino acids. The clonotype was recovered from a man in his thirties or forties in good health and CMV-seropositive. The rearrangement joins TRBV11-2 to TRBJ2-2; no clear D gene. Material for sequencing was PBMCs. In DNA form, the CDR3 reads TGTGCCAGCAGCTTAGTCCCGTGGGAGCTGTTTTTT. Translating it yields CASSLVPWELFF. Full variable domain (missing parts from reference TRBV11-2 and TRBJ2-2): EAGVAQSPRYKIIEKRQSVAFWCNPISGHATLYWYQQILGQGPKLLIQFQNNGVVDDSQLPKDRFSAERLKGVDSTLKIQPAKLEDSAVYLCASSLVPWELFFGEGSRLTVL.